Shown below are 20 T cell receptor beta chains from a single sample sequenced in a study of blood T cell repertoires in COVID-19 (dated by TCRdb to 2020 to 2022). The library was produced with the immunoSEQ multiplex PCR assay. Held by TCRdb, this immuneACCESS table contains in-frame sequences only and omits some clones. Under half of the omission traces to an unresolved V gene where checked; the cause of the rest is unknown. In all, the sample holds 120,000 or so clones, and roughly 85% of those were seen once. Roughly 25% of the sample lies in the top ten. Sequenced material: peripheral blood. All receptors derive from a human donor in a cohort sampled during active COVID-19.

The chain couples TRBV5-4 to TRBJ2-3, with a tentative D call TRBD2 (5 bases). This CDR3 comprises 16 residues. V was clipped by 4 bases and J by 6 bases, with 21 bases between them. Germline V gene data show CDR1 as SGHNT and CDR2 as YYREEE (reference sequence). The CDR3 DNA sequence: TGTGCCAGCAGCCCAGAGCGGAGGAGGATTATGGATACGCAGTATTTT. As protein: CASSPERRRIMDTQYF. The variable domain in full, completed from reference TRBV5-4 and TRBJ2-3, reads ETGVTQSPTHLIKTRGQQVTLRCSSQSGHNTVSWYQQALGQGPQFIFQYYREEENGRGNFPPRFSGLQFPNYSSELNVNALELDDSALYLCASSPERRRIMDTQYFGPGTRLTVL.

This sequence joins TRBV5-1 and TRBJ2-1; perhaps TRBD1 as D (6 bases). V was shortened by 0 bases and J by 8 bases, with 9 bases between the two germline ends. In germline, CDR1 is SGHRS, CDR2 YFSETQ. This CDR3 is 13 amino acids long. The CDR3 protein is CASSLGSGDEQFF. Here the CDR3 DNA reads TGCGCCAGCAGCTTGGGTTCAGGGGATGAGCAGTTCTTC.

This chain connects TRBV13 to TRBJ1-2; 10 bases line up with TRBD1. Trimming at V came to 6 bases and at J to 8 bases, leaving 15 bases not matched to a gene. This CDR3 is 16 amino acids long. In germline, CDR1 is PRHDT, CDR2 FYEKMQ (reference sequence). The CDR3 loop reads CASSSIDRGREGGYTF. The CDR3 bases are TGTGCCAGCAGTTCTATCGACAGGGGGCGAGAGGGAGGCTACACCTTC.

This clone was recorded only once. The chain has TRBV7-8 and TRBJ1-2; perhaps TRBD1 as D (6 bases). V lost 4 bases, J lost 2 bases, and 20 bases lay in between. The CDR3 runs to 17 residues. CDR1 and CDR2 (germline): SGHVS, FQNEAQ. The CDR3 bases are TGTGCCAGCAGCTATCCTCTAGGGGGGGAACGGAACTATGGCTACACCTTC. Translating it yields CASSYPLGGERNYGYTF.

This clone was counted a single time. The chain uses TRBV6-5 and TRBJ2-7; 10 bases are a match to TRBD1. The CDR3 covers 13 residues. Germline CDR1 MNHEY, CDR2 SVGAGI. Losses at the gene ends were 6 bases for V and 6 bases for J; bases not matched to a gene: 5. The CDR3 is CASRGTGEREQYF. The DNA for the CDR3 is TGTGCCAGCAGGGGGACAGGGGAACGCGAGCAGTACTTC.

CDR3 residues: CASSQDMRTTGADTQYF. The CDR3 DNA reads TGTGCCAGCAGCCAAGATATGCGTACGACAGGGGCAGATACGCAGTATTTT. The gene calls are TRBV4-2 and TRBJ2-3; 8 bases map to TRBD1. Trimming took 0 bases from V and 4 from J; bases not matched to a gene: 9. The CDR3 extends over 17 amino acids. Germline lookup yields CDR1 LGHNA and CDR2 YNFKEQ.

The chain is built from TRBV5-1 and TRBJ1-1; D remains ambiguous. CDR3 length: 15 residues. Trimming pared 0 bases from V and 5 bases from J, leaving 14 bases between. Germline CDR1 reads SGHRS; CDR2 reads YFSETQ. The DNA for the CDR3 is TGCGCCAGCAGCTTGGATTTGGGGAGAGGGACTGAAGCTTTCTTT. Its translation: CASSLDLGRGTEAFF.

This sequence joins TRBV7-9 and TRBJ2-1; 12 bases agree with TRBD2. J lost 2 bases, V lost 5 bases, and 4 bases had no gene match. The CDR3 spans 16 residues. Germline loops: CDR1 SEHNR, CDR2 FQNEAQ (reference sequence). CDR3 residues: CASSPSSGRAYNEQFF. In DNA form, the CDR3 reads TGTGCCAGCAGCCCCTCTAGCGGGAGGGCCTACAATGAGCAGTTCTTC.

This clone has only one observation. The V call is TRBV5-1, the J call TRBJ1-4, with a weak D call TRBD1 (5 bases). V dropped 6 bases and J dropped 10 bases, with 31 bases sitting between them. This CDR3 has 18 amino acids. Germline values: CDR1 SGHRS, CDR2 YFSETQ. In DNA form, the CDR3 reads TGCGCCAGCACGAGCCAACTGGGGCGTACAGTTACGTCTAGAAAACTGTTTTTT. The encoded protein is CASTSQLGRTVTSRKLFF.

V gene TRBV5-6 combines with J gene TRBJ1-1; TRBD1 agrees at 7 bases. Germline V CDR1 and CDR2: SGHDT, YYEEEE. The CDR3 is 15 amino acids. The J segment lost 0 bases and the V segment lost 3 bases, leaving 5 bases of the junction unmatched. CDR3 nucleotides: TGTGCCAGCAGCTCTCGGACAGGCATGAACACTGAAGCTTTCTTT. Its protein product is CASSSRTGMNTEAFF.

The chain recombines TRBV18 with TRBJ2-5; D uncertain. This CDR3 contains 13 residues. In germline, CDR1 is KGHSH, CDR2 LQKENI. V lost 4 bases, J lost 2 bases, and 8 bases lay in between. This CDR3 is CASSLYVQETQYF. The CDR3 DNA sequence: TGTGCCAGCTCACTTTATGTTCAAGAGACCCAGTACTTC.

This clone appeared a few times. The chain links TRBV9 to TRBJ2-1; 9 bases map to TRBD1. Germline V lookup: CDR1 SGDLS, CDR2 YYNGEE. CDR3 length: 16 amino acids. V was clipped by 0 bases and J by 7 bases; unmatched bases: 8. Written as DNA, the CDR3 is TGTGCCAGCAGCGTAGTCGGGACAGGGTACAAAAATGAGCAGTTCTTC. It encodes CASSVVGTGYKNEQFF. The full variable domain, rest sourced from reference TRBV9 and TRBJ2-1, is DSGVTQTPKHLITATGQRVTLRCSPRSGDLSVYWYQQSLDQGLQFLIQYYNGEERAKGNILERFSAQQFPDLHSELNLSSLELGDSALYFCASSVVGTGYKNEQFFGPGTRLTVL.

V gene TRBV21-1 combines with J gene TRBJ2-1; the DNA was not compared with TRBD2, the D call given in the table. TRBV21-1 is termed a pseudogene. The CDR3 contains 16 residues. CDR3 in DNA: TGTGCCAGCAACAAAGGGCTCACTAGCGGGGGACATGAGCAGTTCTTC. This encodes CASNKGLTSGGHEQFF.

V and J are TRBV28 and TRBJ2-7; maybe TRBD2 (5 bases). The V gene lost 5 bases and the J gene lost 2 bases, with 19 bases spanning the gap. The CDR3 has 16 residues. Germline V gene data show CDR1 as MDHEN and CDR2 as SYDVKM. The CDR3 DNA sequence: TGTGCCAGCAGTGCTCATTCGAGAGGAGGACCCTACGAGCAGTACTTC. This gives the protein CASSAHSRGGPYEQYF.

The chain combines TRBV28 with TRBJ2-5; D unresolved. Trimming took off 6 bases at V and 5 bases at J, with 10 bases between the two ends. Germline V CDR1 and CDR2: MDHEN, SYDVKM. There are 12 residues in the CDR3. DNA of the CDR3: TGTGCCAGCAGCCCGAGGCAGGAGACCCAGTACTTC. As protein: CASSPRQETQYF.

This sequence joins TRBV19 and TRBJ2-6, with TRBD1 matching over 7 bases. The CDR3 is 16 amino acids. V shed 2 bases and J 2 bases; nucleotides not matched to a gene: 3. The germline V gene encodes CDR1 LNHDA and CDR2 SQIVND (reference sequence). The CDR3 region has the DNA TGTGCCAGTAGTATAAGGGGGCCGGCTGGGGCCAACGTCCTGACTTTC. Amino acids: CASSIRGPAGANVLTF.

The table lists this clone with a few counts. The chain has TRBV6-5 and TRBJ2-5; TRBD1 is a possible D gene (6 bases). Looked up from germline, CDR1 is MNHEY and CDR2 is SVGAGI. CDR3 length: 14 amino acids. Trimming took 4 bases from V and 4 from J, leaving 13 bases between them. CDR3 sequence reads: CASSLSRGPETQYF. In DNA, the CDR3 is TGTGCCAGCAGTTTGTCCAGGGGTCCAGAGACCCAGTACTTC.

The V and J genes are TRBV19 and TRBJ2-1; TRBD1 matches at 8 bases. CDR1 LNHDA and CDR2 SQIVND come from the germline V gene (reference sequence). The CDR3 length is 13 residues. V trimming: 10 bases; J trimming: 8 bases; junction bases outside the gene matches: 10. The CDR3 sequence is CATRVQGAYEQFF. The CDR3, as DNA: TGTGCCACTAGGGTCCAGGGGGCCTATGAGCAGTTCTTC.

With regard to this clone: The sample has other DNA sequences that encode this CDR3 too. V gene TRBV20-1 combines with J gene TRBJ2-5; no definite D call. V was pared by 3 bases and J by 5 bases, with 7 bases between. The CDR3 length is 11 residues. The V gene's germline CDR1 is DFQATT and CDR2 SNEGSKA (reference sequence). Written as DNA, the CDR3 is TGCAGTGCTAGTCTCGCGGAGACCCAGTACTTC. Translating gives CSASLAETQYF.

This clone was observed a few times. The chain links TRBV7-9 to TRBJ2-7, with a weak D call TRBD1 (5 bases). The CDR3 extends over 12 amino acids. Germline V gives CDR1 SEHNR, CDR2 FQNEAQ (reference sequence). Trimming stripped 5 bases from V and 6 bases from J, with 11 bases between. The CDR3, as DNA: TGTGCCAGCAGCGACCGTGGGGCCGAGCAGTACTTC. Residues: CASSDRGAEQYF.